One sample yielded the 8 T cell receptor beta chains listed below, sequenced in a study of T cell responses to AZD1222 COVID-19 vaccine (dated by TCRdb to 2020 to 2022). The time point label of this sample denotes: about 28 days (+/-7) after the second vaccine dose. Receptor libraries were prepared by the immunoSEQ multiplex PCR assay. TCRdb took over this immuneACCESS table, retaining in-frame rearrangements with V and J assigned. Such tables are incomplete; in checked studies, under half of the missing clones stem from an unresolved V gene, and the remainder is unexplained. This sample has 120,000 to 150,000 clones in its table, and about 90% of those were observed once. About 4% of the sample is taken by the ten largest. The sequences come from peripheral blood, collected 28 days after the second AZD1222 dose. These receptors all come from an adult who received the AZD1222 COVID-19 vaccine.

Concerning this clone itself: Additional DNA sequences in this sample encode the identical CDR3. The CDR3 DNA follows: TGTGCCAGCAGTTGGGACAGACTCTATGGCTACACCTTC. This translates into CASSWDRLYGYTF. The V call is TRBV12-3 or TRBV12-4, the J call TRBJ1-2; TRBD1 matches at 7 bases. The CDR3 loop spans 13 amino acids. The V gene end was trimmed by 4 bases and the J gene end by 4 bases; junction bases not matched to a gene: 3.

The chain couples TRBV12-3 or TRBV12-4 to TRBJ2-2; the D is unclear. V lost 6 bases and J lost 5, with 4 bases in between. The CDR3 spans 11 residues. This CDR3 is CASRQTGELFF. The CDR3 DNA follows: TGTGCCAGCAGACAGACCGGGGAGCTGTTTTTT.

The chain recombines TRBV5-5 with TRBJ2-1, with D perhaps TRBD1 (6 bases). This CDR3 is 16 amino acids long. CDR1 and CDR2 from the germline V gene are SGHKS and YYEKEE (reference sequence). The ends were cut back, 3 bases at V and 5 bases at J, with 18 bases in the middle. In DNA form, the CDR3 reads TGTGCCAGCAGCTATCTAAAGGGGGTTTGGGACAATGAGCAGTTCTTC. Encoded protein: CASSYLKGVWDNEQFF.

The rearrangement joins TRBV7-8 to TRBJ2-1; the match to TRBD2 covers 16 bases. The J segment lost 1 base and the V segment lost 2 bases, leaving 8 bases of the junction unmatched. From germline, CDR1 is SGHVS and CDR2 FQNEAQ. The CDR3 totals 20 residues. CDR3 sequence reads: CASSLRRGGLAGGSYNEQFF. The CDR3 DNA follows: TGTGCCAGCAGCTTACGCAGGGGGGGACTAGCGGGAGGGTCCTACAATGAGCAGTTCTTC.

The chain combines TRBV4-2 with TRBJ1-4; D may be TRBD1 (6 bases). Germline CDR1 LGHNA, CDR2 YNFKEQ. The CDR3 loop spans 16 amino acids. V was clipped by 4 bases and J by 6 bases, with 18 bases between them. CDR3 region: CASSPLGPTGDEKLFF. CDR3 coding DNA: TGTGCCAGCAGCCCCCTCGGTCCGACAGGAGATGAAAAACTGTTTTTT.

This clone was counted once. CDR3 sequence (DNA): TGTGCCAGCAGTGAAGCTAGCGGGAGCTCCTACGAGCAGTACTTC. Its protein is CASSEASGSSYEQYF. V and J are TRBV6-1 and TRBJ2-7, with 9 positions matching TRBD2. Germline-derived CDR1 and CDR2 are MNHNS and SASEGT. This CDR3 has 15 residues. Trimming at V came to 0 bases and at J to 0 bases, leaving 0 bases not matched to a gene.

The chain couples TRBV7-2 to TRBJ2-7; no firm D call. CDR3 size: 13 residues. V was shortened by 2 bases and J by 3 bases, with 8 bases between the two germline ends. Germline V lookup: CDR1 SGHTA, CDR2 FQGNSA. CDR3 in DNA: TGTGCCAGCAGCTTAAGAGGCAACTACGAGCAGTACTTC. This gives the protein CASSLRGNYEQYF.

This clone was seen a handful of times. This chain uses TRBV4-3 with TRBJ2-7; TRBD2 aligns across 9 bases. The CDR3 sequence is 16 residues long. J lost 3 bases, V lost 2 bases, and 8 bases had no gene match. The V gene's germline CDR1 is LGHNA and CDR2 YSLEER. Here the CDR3 reads CASSQRLAGLGYEQYF. The CDR3 DNA sequence: TGCGCCAGCAGCCAACGGCTAGCGGGACTCGGCTACGAGCAGTACTTC.